This record covers a single T cell receptor beta chain. This entry comes from a study of T cell changes during pregnancy in multiple sclerosis. Assay: immunoSEQ multiplex PCR; the TCRdb copy retains only in-frame clones and omits some. The table records more than 30,000 clones, 80% to 95% of them present only once. This sequence originates from a female donor with multiple sclerosis, enrolled in a pregnancy study. The source material was PBMCs (not recorded whether the cells were cultured).

CDR3 in amino acids: CASSSGRADDTQYF. CDR3 DNA sequence: TGCGCCAGCAGCTCAGGGAGGGCCGATGATACGCAGTATTTT. The chain uses TRBV5-1 and TRBJ2-3; the match to TRBD2 covers 7 bases. This CDR3 has 14 residues. Trimming took 3 bases from V and 6 from J; bases not matched to a gene: 7. Germline loops: CDR1 SGHRS, CDR2 YFSETQ. The full variable domain, with the rest looked up from reference TRBV5-1 and TRBJ2-3, is KAGVTQTPRYLIKTRGQQVTLSCSPISGHRSVSWYQQTPGQGLQFLFEYFSETQRNKGNFPGRFSGRQFSNSRSEMNVSTLELGDSALYLCASSSGRADDTQYFGPGTRLTVL.